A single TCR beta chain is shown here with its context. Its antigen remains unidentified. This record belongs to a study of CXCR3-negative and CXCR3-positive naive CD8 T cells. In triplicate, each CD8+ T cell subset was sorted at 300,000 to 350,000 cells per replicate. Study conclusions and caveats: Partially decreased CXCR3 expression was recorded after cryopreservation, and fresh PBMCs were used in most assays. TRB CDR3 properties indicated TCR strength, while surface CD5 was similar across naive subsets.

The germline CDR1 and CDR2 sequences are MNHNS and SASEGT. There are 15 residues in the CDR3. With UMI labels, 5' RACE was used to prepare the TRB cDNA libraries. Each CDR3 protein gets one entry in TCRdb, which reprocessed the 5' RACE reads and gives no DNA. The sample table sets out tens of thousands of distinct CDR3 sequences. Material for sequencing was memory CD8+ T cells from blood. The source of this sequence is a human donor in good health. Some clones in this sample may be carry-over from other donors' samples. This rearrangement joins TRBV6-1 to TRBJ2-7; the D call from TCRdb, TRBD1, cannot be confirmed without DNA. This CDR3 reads CASRKGQGPGYEQYF.